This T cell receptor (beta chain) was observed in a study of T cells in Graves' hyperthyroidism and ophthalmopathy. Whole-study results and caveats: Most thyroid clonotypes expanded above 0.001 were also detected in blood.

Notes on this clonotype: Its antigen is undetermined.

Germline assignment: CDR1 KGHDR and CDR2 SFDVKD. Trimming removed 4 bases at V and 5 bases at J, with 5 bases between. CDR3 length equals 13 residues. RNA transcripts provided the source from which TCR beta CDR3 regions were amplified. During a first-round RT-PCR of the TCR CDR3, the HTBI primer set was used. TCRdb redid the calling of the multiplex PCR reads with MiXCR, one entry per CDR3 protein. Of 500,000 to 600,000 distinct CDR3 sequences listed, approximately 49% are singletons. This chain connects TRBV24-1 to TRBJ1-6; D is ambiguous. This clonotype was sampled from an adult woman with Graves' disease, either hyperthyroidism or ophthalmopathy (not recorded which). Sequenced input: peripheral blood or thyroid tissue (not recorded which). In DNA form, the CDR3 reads TGTGCCACCAGTGAAGGAAATAATTCACCCCTCCACTTT. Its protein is CATSEGNNSPLHF.